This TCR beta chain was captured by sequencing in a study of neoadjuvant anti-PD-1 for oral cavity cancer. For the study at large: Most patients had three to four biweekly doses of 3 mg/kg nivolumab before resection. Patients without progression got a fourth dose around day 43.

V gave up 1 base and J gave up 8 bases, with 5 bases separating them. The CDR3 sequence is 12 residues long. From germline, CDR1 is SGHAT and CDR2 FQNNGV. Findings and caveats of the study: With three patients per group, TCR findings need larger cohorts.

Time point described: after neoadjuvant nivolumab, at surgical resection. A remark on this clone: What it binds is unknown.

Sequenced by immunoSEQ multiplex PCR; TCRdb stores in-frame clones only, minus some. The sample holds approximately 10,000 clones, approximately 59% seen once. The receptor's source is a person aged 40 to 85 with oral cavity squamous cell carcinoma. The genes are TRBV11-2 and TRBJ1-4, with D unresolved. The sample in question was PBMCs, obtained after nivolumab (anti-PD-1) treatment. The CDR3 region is CASSLGYEKLFF. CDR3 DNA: TGTGCCAGCAGCTTAGGTTACGAAAAACTGTTTTTT.